A selection of T cell receptor beta chains follows, all from one sample in a study of PD-L1 blockade in urothelial cancer. Only in-frame clones appear in the TCRdb table, and some are missing; sequencing was by immunoSEQ multiplex PCR. This sample has about 43,000 clones, with about 87% found just once. This sample comprised PBMCs, obtained around atezolizumab (anti-PD-L1) treatment. Receptors originate from a man at least 80 years old with urothelial cancer. CDR3s include the opening cysteine and the closing phenylalanine or tryptophan. Fields, in order: clone size, J gene, V gene, D gene, CDR3 protein, CDR3 DNA. D genes are given only for firm matches. Size is stated for part of the rows, as once, few or many counts, or as a class when the clone is expanded.

>-|TRBJ2-5|TRBV29-1|-
CSVEFVETQYF
TGCAGCGTTGAATTCGTGGAGACCCAGTACTTC
>-|TRBJ2-7|TRBV18|-
CASSPDSSEQYF
TGTGCCAGCTCACCGGACAGCTCCGAGCAGTACTTC
>-|TRBJ1-3|TRBV21-1|-
CASSKRTGVVPGNTIYF
TGTGCCAGCAGCAAACGGACAGGGGTGGTTCCTGGAAACACCATATATTTT
>-|TRBJ2-7|TRBV28|-
CASKLPTGNGEQYF
TGTGCCAGCAAGCTTCCAACAGGGAACGGCGAGCAGTACTTC
>-|TRBJ2-3|TRBV5-1|-
CASSEGGTTSLSTDTQYF
TGCGCCAGCAGCGAAGGGGGAACCACCTCACTTAGCACAGATACGCAGTATTTT
>-|TRBJ2-5|TRBV11-2|-
CASSFSGFETQYF
TGTGCCAGCAGCTTCAGCGGGTTTGAGACCCAGTACTTC
>-|TRBJ2-3|TRBV5-1|TRBD2
CASSATPSGSLTDTQYF
TGCGCCAGCAGCGCAACCCCTAGCGGGAGTTTAACAGATACGCAGTATTTT
>-|TRBJ2-7|TRBV5-6|-
CASSLVERSYEQYF
TGTGCCAGCAGCTTGGTAGAGCGCTCTTACGAGCAGTACTTC
>-|TRBJ2-1|TRBV11-2|TRBD2
CASSSIRLAHEQFF
TGTGCCAGCAGCTCCATACGACTAGCCCATGAGCAGTTCTTC
>-|TRBJ2-7|TRBV5-8|TRBD1
CASSVGQAVSYEQYF
TGTGCCAGCAGCGTGGGACAGGCGGTCTCCTACGAGCAGTACTTC
>few|TRBJ1-1|TRBV30|-
CASYRTGSIAEAFF
TGTGCCTCTTACCGAACAGGAAGTATAGCTGAAGCTTTCTTT
>few|TRBJ2-7|TRBV6-6|TRBD1
CASRNGQGAYYEQYF
TGTGCCAGCAGAAATGGACAGGGGGCTTACTACGAGCAGTACTTC
>-|TRBJ1-3|TRBV7-2|TRBD1
CASSLPGDRGGNTIYF
TGTGCCAGCAGCTTACCTGGGGACAGGGGAGGAAACACCATATATTTT
>-|TRBJ1-3|TRBV28|TRBD1
CAISGTGENTIYF
TGTGCCATAAGCGGGACAGGGGAAAACACCATATATTTT
>-|TRBJ2-3|TRBV5-1|TRBD2
CASSVGTSGGADTQYF
TGCGCCAGCAGCGTAGGGACTAGCGGGGGCGCAGATACGCAGTATTTT
>few|TRBJ2-7|TRBV5-1|TRBD2
CASSLAASGRTPGEQYF
TGCGCCAGCAGCTTGGCCGCTAGCGGGAGGACCCCCGGCGAGCAGTACTTC
>-|TRBJ2-1|TRBV7-7|TRBD2
CASSSGLAGPNEQFF
TGTGCCAGCAGCTCCGGACTAGCGGGCCCCAATGAGCAGTTCTTC
>once|TRBJ2-3|TRBV7-9|TRBD2
CASSSPTSGRLTDTQYF
TGTGCCAGCAGCTCCCCGACTAGCGGGAGGCTCACAGATACGCAGTATTTT
>-|TRBJ2-7|TRBV11-2|-
CASSLEIWTNPYEQYF
TGTGCCAGCAGCTTAGAGATCTGGACTAACCCCTACGAGCAGTACTTC
>-|TRBJ2-1|TRBV11-2|-
CASSLDRLDEQFF
TGTGCCAGCAGCTTAGATCGGTTGGATGAGCAGTTCTTC
>-|TRBJ1-2|TRBV7-9|TRBD1
CASSSSTGGVRSSGYTF
TGTGCCAGCAGCTCGTCGACAGGGGGCGTCCGGTCTAGTGGCTACACCTTC
>-|TRBJ2-3|TRBV27|TRBD2
CASSSGGRATDTQYF
TGTGCCAGCAGTTCAGGCGGGAGGGCCACAGATACGCAGTATTTT
>-|TRBJ2-4|TRBV2|TRBD1
CASRGFTGDIQYF
TGTGCCAGCAGGGGCTTTACAGGGGACATTCAGTACTTC
>-|TRBJ2-7|TRBV2|TRBD1
CASTRGQGDYEQYF
TGTGCCAGCACCAGAGGACAGGGAGATTACGAGCAGTACTTC
>-|TRBJ2-6|TRBV19|-
CASSTVLSGANVLTF
TGTGCCAGTAGTACGGTCCTCTCTGGGGCCAACGTCCTGACTTTC
>few|TRBJ2-2|TRBV5-6|-
CASSLGLNTGELFF
TGTGCCAGCAGCTTGGGGCTCAACACCGGGGAGCTGTTTTTT
>-|TRBJ1-4|TRBV7-8|-
CASSERDSVNEKLFF
TGTGCCAGCAGCGAACGGGACTCGGTTAATGAAAAACTGTTTTTT
>-|TRBJ1-1|TRBV28|-
CASRGGTEAFF
TGTGCCAGCAGGGGGGGAACTGAAGCTTTCTTT
>once|TRBJ2-3|TRBV7-2|-
CASSLEVSERTQYF
TGTGCCAGCAGCTTAGAGGTTAGCGAGCGGACGCAGTATTTT
>-|TRBJ1-2|TRBV20-1|TRBD1
CSGFGQEDYTF
TGCAGTGGTTTTGGACAGGAGGACTACACCTTC
>-|TRBJ1-4|TRBV5-6|-
CASSLSGQTNEKLFF
TGTGCCAGCAGCTTGTCAGGGCAGACTAATGAAAAACTGTTTTTT
>-|TRBJ1-5|TRBV29-1|-
CSATEGRDQPQHF
TGCAGCGCCACGGAGGGGCGAGATCAGCCCCAGCATTTT
>-|TRBJ2-7|TRBV19|TRBD1
CASGDRGYEQYF
TGTGCCAGTGGGGACAGAGGGTACGAGCAGTACTTC
>-|TRBJ2-7|TRBV10-3|-
CATETNSYEQYF
TGTGCCACCGAGACAAACTCCTACGAGCAGTACTTC
>-|TRBJ2-3|TRBV7-9|TRBD1
CASSPSGQGASDTQYF
TGTGCCAGCAGCCCCTCGGGACAGGGGGCCTCAGATACGCAGTATTTT